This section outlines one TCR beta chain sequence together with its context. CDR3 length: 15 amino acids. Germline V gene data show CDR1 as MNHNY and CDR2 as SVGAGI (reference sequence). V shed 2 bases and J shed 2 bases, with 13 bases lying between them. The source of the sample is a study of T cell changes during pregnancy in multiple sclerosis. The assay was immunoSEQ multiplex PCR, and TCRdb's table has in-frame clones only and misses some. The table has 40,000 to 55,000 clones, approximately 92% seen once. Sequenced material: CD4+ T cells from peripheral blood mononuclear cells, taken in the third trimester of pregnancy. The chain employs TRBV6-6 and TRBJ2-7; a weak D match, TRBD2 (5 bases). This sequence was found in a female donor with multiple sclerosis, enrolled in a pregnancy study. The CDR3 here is CASSYLGSATYEQYF. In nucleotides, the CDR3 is TGTGCCAGCAGTTACCTAGGGAGTGCCACCTACGAGCAGTACTTC.